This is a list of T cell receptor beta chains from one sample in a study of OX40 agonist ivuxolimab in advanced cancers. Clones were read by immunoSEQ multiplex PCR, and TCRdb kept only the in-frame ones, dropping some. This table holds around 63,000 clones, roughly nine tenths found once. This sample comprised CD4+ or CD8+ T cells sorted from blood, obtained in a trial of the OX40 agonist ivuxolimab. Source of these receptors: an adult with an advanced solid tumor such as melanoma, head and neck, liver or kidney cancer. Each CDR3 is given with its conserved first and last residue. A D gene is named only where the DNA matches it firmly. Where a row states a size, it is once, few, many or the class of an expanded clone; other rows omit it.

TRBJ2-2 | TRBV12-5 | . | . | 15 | CASGFSGDSAGELFF | TGTGCTAGTGGTTTTAGTGGGGATTCGGCCGGGGAGCTGTTTTTT
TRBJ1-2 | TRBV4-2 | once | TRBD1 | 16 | CASSREGQGSGYGYTF | TGTGCCAGCAGCCGAGAGGGACAGGGGTCGGGCTATGGCTACACCTTC
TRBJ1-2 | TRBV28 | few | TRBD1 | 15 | CASSTRRTGEGGYTF | TGTGCCAGCAGCACCCGACGGACAGGGGAAGGTGGCTACACCTTC
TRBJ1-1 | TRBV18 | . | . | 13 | CASSPTGRTEAFF | TGTGCCAGCTCACCTACAGGGAGAACTGAAGCTTTCTTT
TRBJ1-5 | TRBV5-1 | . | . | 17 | CASSLGVLQESNQPQHF | TGCGCCAGCAGCTTGGGGGTACTACAGGAAAGCAATCAGCCCCAGCATTTT
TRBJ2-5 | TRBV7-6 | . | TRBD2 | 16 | CASSLGVGGGEETQYF | TGTGCCAGCAGCTTAGGGGTCGGCGGGGGGGAAGAGACCCAGTACTTC
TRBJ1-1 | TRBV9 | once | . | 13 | CASSGGGNTEAFF | TGTGCCAGCAGCGGGGGCGGGAACACTGAAGCTTTCTTT
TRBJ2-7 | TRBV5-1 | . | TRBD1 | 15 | CASSSRDRGGYEQYF | TGCGCCAGCAGCTCCCGGGACAGGGGTGGGTACGAGCAGTACTTC
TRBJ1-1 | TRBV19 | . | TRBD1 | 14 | CASSRAGGLTEAFF | TGTGCCAGTAGCCGGGCAGGGGGCCTCACTGAAGCTTTCTTT
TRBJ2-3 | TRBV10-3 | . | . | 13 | CATRDMSTDTQYF | TGTGCCACCCGGGACATGAGCACAGATACGCAGTATTTT
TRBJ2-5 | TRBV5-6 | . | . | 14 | CASSHQQVQETQYF | TGTGCCAGCAGCCACCAACAGGTCCAAGAGACCCAGTACTTC
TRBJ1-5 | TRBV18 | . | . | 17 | CASSPPRGAGSNQPQHF | TGTGCCAGCTCACCACCTAGAGGGGCTGGAAGCAATCAGCCCCAGCATTTT